This T cell receptor (beta chain) emerged from a study of OX40 agonist ivuxolimab in advanced cancers. Data came from immunoSEQ multiplex PCR; TCRdb stores just in-frame clones and leaves some out. The table shows approximately 160,000 clones, with roughly 94% occurring only once. As to this clone: The antigen is unknown.

The length of the CDR3 is 12 residues. Trimming removed 6 bases from V and 6 bases from J; junction bases left unmatched: 4. Germline CDR1 SGHNT, CDR2 YYREEE (reference sequence). Findings and caveats of the study: Certain nonresponders likewise exhibited a low normalized T-cell clonal expansion. At doses 0.1 to 3.0 mg/kg, CD4+ and CD8+ clones expanded.

The V and J genes are TRBV5-4 and TRBJ2-3; TRBD2 matches at 7 bases. The receptor comes from an adult with an advanced solid tumor such as melanoma, head and neck, liver or kidney cancer. The sequencing here drew on CD4+ or CD8+ T cells sorted from blood, taken in a trial of the OX40 agonist ivuxolimab. CDR3 protein: CASNRAGDTQYF. The CDR3 DNA is TGTGCCAGCAATAGAGCGGGGGATACGCAGTATTTT.